These T cell receptor beta chains were read from a single sample in a study of blood T cell repertoires in COVID-19. Clones were read by immunoSEQ multiplex PCR, and TCRdb kept only the in-frame ones, dropping some. The sample gives 90,000 to 100,000 clones, approximately 86% of which show up once; more than 1.5% is in the top ten. Sequencing was carried out using peripheral blood. The source is a man older than 75 with acute or convalescent COVID-19. Both conserved end residues are part of each CDR3. D genes are given only for firm matches. Where a row states a size, it is once, few, many or the class of an expanded clone; other rows omit it.

TGTGCCAGCAGCTTACAATCGGGTAGCGGCACAGATACGCAGTATTTT	CASSLQSGSGTDTQYF	TRBJ2-3	NA	16	NA	TRBV7-3
TGCGCCAGCAGTCAAGCTATAACAGATACGCAGTATTTT	CASSQAITDTQYF	TRBJ2-3	NA	13	NA	TRBV23-1
TGTGCCTGGGGGCAGGGAAACACCATATATTTT	CAWGQGNTIYF	TRBJ1-3	NA	11	NA	TRBV30
TGTGCTAGCAGCCCCTCCCAGGGGGCTTGGGAGCAGTACTTC	CASSPSQGAWEQYF	TRBJ2-7	NA	14	TRBD1	TRBV7-7
TGTGCCAGCAGCTTAGGCCCCCAGGGCCCCACAGATACGCAGTATTTT	CASSLGPQGPTDTQYF	TRBJ2-3	NA	16	NA	TRBV7-2
TGCAGCGTGGGGACAGAGTACGGCTACACCTTC	CSVGTEYGYTF	TRBJ1-2	few	11	TRBD1	TRBV29-1
TGTGCCAGCAGCCACGCGCCTAGCGGCCCCCCGGACGGTGAGCAGTTCTTC	CASSHAPSGPPDGEQFF	TRBJ2-1	NA	17	TRBD2	TRBV7-2
TGTGCCAGCAGCGTAGGGGGGGGCCCAGATACGCAGTATTTT	CASSVGGGPDTQYF	TRBJ2-3	NA	14	NA	TRBV9
TGTGCCAGCAGCTATAGCGGGAGGTCCTACAATGAGCAGTTCTTC	CASSYSGRSYNEQFF	TRBJ2-1	NA	15	TRBD2	TRBV7-2
TGTGCCAGCAGCTTTGGAGGACTAGGGGCCAATGAGCAGTTCTTC	CASSFGGLGANEQFF	TRBJ2-1	NA	15	TRBD2	TRBV7-3
TGTGCCAGCAGTCATCAAGAGCAGTTCTTC	CASSHQEQFF	TRBJ2-1	NA	10	NA	TRBV6-5
TGTGCCACCAGTGACCCGGGACAGGGGGCCGTTGAGACCCAGTACTTC	CATSDPGQGAVETQYF	TRBJ2-5	NA	16	TRBD1	TRBV24-1
TGTGCCAGCTCACCCACCCGGGACAGGCTCTCTAACTATGGCTACACCTTC	CASSPTRDRLSNYGYTF	TRBJ1-2	NA	17	TRBD1	TRBV18
TGCGCCAGCAGCCAAGATAGGCAGGGGCCTGGAAACACCATATATTTT	CASSQDRQGPGNTIYF	TRBJ1-3	NA	16	NA	TRBV4-3
TGTGCCACCAGTACAGGGGAAGAGACCCAGTACTTC	CATSTGEETQYF	TRBJ2-5	NA	12	TRBD1	TRBV15
TGTGCCAGCAGTTACTCGAGTCTGGGGGGAATCTACGAGCAGTACTTC	CASSYSSLGGIYEQYF	TRBJ2-7	NA	16	NA	TRBV6-5